The sequence of this T cell receptor (beta chain) was determined in a study of blood T cell repertoires in COVID-19. About the research overall: Samples representing acute and convalescent COVID-19 were sourced from the United States, Italy and Spain. From T cells, B-cell-depleted T cells, or PBMCs came the material, which was cDNA or gDNA.

Original processing notes: The authors estimated nucleated cell counts from reference gene primer amplification. The assay was immunoSEQ multiplex PCR, and TCRdb's table has in-frame clones only and misses some. The DNA gave D and trimming, while V, J and clone size come from that table. This sample has about 280,000 clones, with 65% to 90% found just once. This CDR3 contains 14 residues. Germline V gene sequence: CDR1 SGHVS, CDR2 FQNEAQ. V lost 5 bases and J lost 1, with 11 bases in between. The chain carries TRBV7-8 and TRBJ1-2, with D maybe TRBD1 (5 bases). Sequenced input: peripheral blood. The sequence was collected from a man in his fifties or sixties with active or convalescent COVID-19. The CDR3 sequence is CASSPQTVNYGYTF. DNA of the CDR3: TGTGCCAGCAGCCCGCAGACAGTTAACTATGGCTACACCTTC.